This T cell receptor (beta chain) was sequenced during a study of T cell responses to AZD1222 COVID-19 vaccine. V was shortened by 5 bases and J by 3 bases, with 14 bases between the two germline ends. There are 15 residues in the CDR3. Germline CDR1 and CDR2: LNHDA and SQIVND (reference sequence). Points from the study as a whole: Among those given AZD1222, only 5 to 7 were seropositive at baseline. Females made up more of the donors, who were largely white British, and clonal diversity may have come out too low.

Assay used: immunoSEQ multiplex PCR; TCRdb lists only in-frame clones, some missing. The table lists about 190,000 clones, around 87% of them singletons. As concerns this clone: What it binds is unknown.

The J gene is TRBJ1-5, the V gene TRBV19, with D tentatively TRBD1 (5 bases). This material consisted of peripheral blood, taken on day 0 of MenACWY control vaccination. This clonotype was obtained from an adult in good health. Written as DNA, the CDR3 is TGTGCCAGTAGTGCAGGGAAGTACGTCAATCAGCCCCAGCATTTT. This translates into CASSAGKYVNQPQHF.